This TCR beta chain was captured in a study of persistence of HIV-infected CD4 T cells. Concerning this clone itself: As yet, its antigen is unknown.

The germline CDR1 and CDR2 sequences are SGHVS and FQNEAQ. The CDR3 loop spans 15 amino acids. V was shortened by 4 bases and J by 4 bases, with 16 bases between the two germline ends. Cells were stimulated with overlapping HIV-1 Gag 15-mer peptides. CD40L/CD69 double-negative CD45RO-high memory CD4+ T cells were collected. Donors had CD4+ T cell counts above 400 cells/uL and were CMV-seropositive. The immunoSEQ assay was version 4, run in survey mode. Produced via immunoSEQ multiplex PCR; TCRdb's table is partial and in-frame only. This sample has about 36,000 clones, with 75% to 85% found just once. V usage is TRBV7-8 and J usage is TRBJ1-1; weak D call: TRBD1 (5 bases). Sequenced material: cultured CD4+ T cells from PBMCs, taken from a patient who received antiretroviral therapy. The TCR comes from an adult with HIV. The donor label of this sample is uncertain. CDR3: CASSSGQGWGTEAFF. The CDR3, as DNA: TGTGCCAGCAGCTCGGGCCAGGGATGGGGCACTGAAGCTTTCTTT.